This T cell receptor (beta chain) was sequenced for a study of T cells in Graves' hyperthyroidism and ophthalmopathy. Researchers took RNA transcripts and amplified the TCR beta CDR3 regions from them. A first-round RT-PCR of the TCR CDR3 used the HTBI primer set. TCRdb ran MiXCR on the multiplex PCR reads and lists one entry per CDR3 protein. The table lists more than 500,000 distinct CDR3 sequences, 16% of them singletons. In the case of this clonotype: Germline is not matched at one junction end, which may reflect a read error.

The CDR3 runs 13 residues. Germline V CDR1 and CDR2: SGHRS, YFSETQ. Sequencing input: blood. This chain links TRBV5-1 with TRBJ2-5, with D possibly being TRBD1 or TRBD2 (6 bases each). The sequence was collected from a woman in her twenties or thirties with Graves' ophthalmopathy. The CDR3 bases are TGTGCCAGCAGCATAATGAAGGGGGGGACCCAGTACTTC. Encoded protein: CASSIMKGGTQYF.